This is a list of T cell receptor beta chains from one sample in a study of cytotoxic CD8 clonotypes in ibrutinib-treated CLL. Sequenced by immunoSEQ multiplex PCR; TCRdb stores in-frame clones only, minus some. The data contain 300,000 to 350,000 clones, around four fifths of them singletons. Sequenced material: PBMCs, taken before ibrutinib treatment. These receptors were taken from a human donor with chronic lymphocytic leukemia. CDR3s include the opening cysteine and the closing phenylalanine or tryptophan. The D gene is left open where the match is weak. Size is omitted from some rows. Given values are once, few, many or a class for expanded clones.

>-|TRBD2|TRBV29-1|TRBJ2-7
CSVQVGASGSYEQYF
TGCAGCGTACAAGTCGGGGCTAGCGGTTCCTACGAGCAGTACTTC
>-|TRBD2|TRBV6-5|TRBJ2-5
CASRSGGGETQYF
TGTGCCAGCAGGTCGGGAGGCGGGGAGACCCAGTACTTC
>few|TRBD1|TRBV7-8|TRBJ2-3
CASSFSGQVLWDTQYF
TGTGCCAGCAGCTTTTCGGGACAGGTCCTGTGGGATACGCAGTATTTT
>-|TRBD2|TRBV27|TRBJ2-1
CASSDGTSVSLYNEQFF
TGTGCCAGCAGTGACGGGACTAGCGTGTCCCTCTACAATGAGCAGTTCTTC
>-|-|TRBV5-4|TRBJ1-1
CASSLFRGRGDTEAFF
TGTGCCAGCAGCTTGTTTAGGGGAAGAGGGGACACTGAAGCTTTCTTT
>once|TRBD2|TRBV28|TRBJ2-7
CASTLIAGGGYEQYF
TGTGCCAGCACCCTCATAGCGGGAGGTGGGTACGAGCAGTACTTC
>-|-|TRBV30|TRBJ1-4
CAWTSVAGTTNEKLFF
TGTGCCTGGACCTCAGTGGCAGGGACAACTAATGAAAAACTGTTTTTT
>-|-|TRBV6-6|TRBJ2-2
CASSSVRTGELFF
TGTGCCAGCAGTTCCGTACGAACCGGGGAGCTGTTTTTT
>few|-|TRBV21-1|TRBJ1-1
CASSKPGCTEAFF
TGTGCCAGCAGCAAACCAGGATGCACTGAAGCTTTCTTT
>-|-|TRBV29-1|TRBJ1-2
CSVERGALYTF
TGCAGCGTTGAACGGGGAGCCCTCTACACCTTC
>once|TRBD2|TRBV4-1|TRBJ2-1
CASGPGGPTEQFF
TGCGCCAGCGGACCGGGAGGGCCGACTGAGCAGTTCTTC
>-|TRBD2|TRBV7-9|TRBJ2-2
CASRPSGPENTGELFF
TGTGCCAGCAGACCTAGCGGACCCGAGAACACCGGGGAGCTGTTTTTT
>-|TRBD2|TRBV6-1|TRBJ2-7
CASNELAGYEQYF
TGTGCCAGCAATGAACTAGCGGGATACGAGCAGTACTTC
>-|-|TRBV15|TRBJ1-1
CATSRLGGTEAFF
TGTGCCACCAGCAGATTGGGCGGCACTGAAGCTTTCTTT
>-|-|TRBV5-6|TRBJ1-1
CASSLVTRLRNTEAFF
TGTGCCAGCAGCTTGGTTACAAGGTTGAGGAACACTGAAGCTTTCTTT
>-|-|TRBV4-2|TRBJ2-1
CASSQEEAASYNEQFF
TGTGCCAGCAGCCAAGAAGAAGCGGCCTCCTACAATGAGCAGTTCTTC
>-|-|TRBV29-1|TRBJ2-7
CSVLERNSYEQYF
TGCAGCGTTTTAGAGAGGAACTCCTACGAGCAGTACTTC
>-|-|TRBV19|TRBJ2-4
CASSMGQPGLSKNIQYF
TGTGCCAGTAGTATGGGGCAGCCCGGGTTATCCAAAAACATTCAGTACTTC
>-|TRBD1|TRBV2|TRBJ2-7
CASSGTGYKQYF
TGTGCCAGCAGTGGGACAGGGTATAAACAGTACTTC
>-|-|TRBV9|TRBJ2-3
CASSIHGAQGTDTQYF
TGTGCCAGCAGCATACACGGCGCTCAGGGCACAGATACGCAGTATTTT
>few|TRBD2|TRBV9|TRBJ2-7
CASSTIAGVDYEQYF
TGTGCCAGCAGCACCATAGCGGGAGTTGATTACGAGCAGTACTTC
>-|TRBD1|TRBV6-5|TRBJ2-1
CASSSDRGLWNEQFF
TGTGCCAGCAGTTCGGACAGGGGGCTATGGAATGAGCAGTTCTTC
>many|TRBD2|TRBV9|TRBJ2-1
CASSDANSGQGMAEQFF
TGTGCCAGCAGCGATGCAAATAGCGGGCAAGGTATGGCGGAGCAGTTCTTC